Below are 10 T cell receptor beta chains sequenced from a single sample in a study of control samples from healthy donors and cancer patients. Generated by immunoSEQ multiplex PCR, the TCRdb table keeps only in-frame clones and is missing some. The table has around 70,000 clones, 94% seen once. Sequenced sample: blood. The source of these receptors is a woman between 25 and 40 years old in good health.

The CDR3 here is CASSPGIGPTNEKLFF. The CDR3 DNA sequence: TGTGCCAGCAGCCCGGGGATAGGCCCAACTAATGAAAAACTGTTTTTT. The chain combines TRBV5-8 with TRBJ1-4; no firm D call. This CDR3 is built from 16 residues. Per germline, CDR1 SGHTS and CDR2 YDEGEE. Deletions cut 4 bases from V and 0 bases from J, with 13 bases between.

This clone was found a few times. The chain is built from TRBV6-4 and TRBJ2-1, with 7 bases matching TRBD1. J lost 0 bases, V lost 3 bases, and 2 bases had no gene match. The V gene's germline CDR1 is MRHNA and CDR2 SNTAGT. There are 15 residues in the CDR3. The CDR3 is CASSEAGGSYNEQFF. DNA for the CDR3: TGTGCCAGCAGTGAAGCAGGGGGCTCCTACAATGAGCAGTTCTTC.

This clone appeared a single time. The genes are TRBV15 and TRBJ1-4; possibly TRBD1 for D (6 bases). V lost 5 bases, J lost 8 bases, and 18 bases lay in between. The CDR3 has 15 residues. The germline CDR1 and CDR2 sequences are LNHNV and YYDKDF (reference sequence). Here the CDR3 reads CATSLEGGIWEKLFF. CDR3 nucleotides: TGTGCCACCAGCCTTGAAGGGGGTATTTGGGAAAAACTGTTTTTT. Looking up the rest from reference TRBV15 and TRBJ1-4 gives the full variable domain: DAMVIQNPRYQVTQFGKPVTLSCSQTLNHNVMYWYQQKSSQAPKLLFHYYDKDFNNEADTPDNFQSRRPNTSFCFLDIRSPGLGDTAMYLCATSLEGGIWEKLFFGSGTQLSVL.

The chain joins TRBV24-1 to TRBJ2-2, with D unclear. This CDR3 has 14 amino acids. V was clipped by 1 base and J by 8 bases, with 10 bases between them. From germline, CDR1 is KGHDR and CDR2 SFDVKD. CDR3 in amino acids: CATSDFQGLGELFF. In nucleotides, the CDR3 is TGTGCCACCAGTGATTTTCAAGGGCTGGGGGAGCTGTTTTTT.

V and J are TRBV6-1 and TRBJ1-5, with a weak D call TRBD1 (5 bases). Trimming took 3 bases from V and 10 from J, leaving 13 bases between them. Looked up from germline, CDR1 is MNHNS and CDR2 is SASEGT. The length of the CDR3 is 13 residues. The CDR3 here is CASSDTRRTPQHF. As DNA, the CDR3 is TGTGCCAGCAGTGACACTCGACGGACACCCCAGCATTTT.

The chain couples TRBV30 to TRBJ1-5, with 8 bases matching TRBD1. From germline, CDR1 is GTSNPN and CDR2 SVGIG (reference sequence). This CDR3 is 16 amino acids long. V shed 3 bases and J 4 bases; nucleotides not matched to a gene: 11. The CDR3 loop reads CAWSGRGTGVNQPQHF. The CDR3 DNA follows: TGTGCCTGGAGCGGTCGTGGGACAGGCGTAAATCAGCCCCAGCATTTT.

The rearrangement joins TRBV6-4 to TRBJ2-3; possibly TRBD1 or TRBD2 for D (6 bases each). There are 15 residues in the CDR3. Deletions cut 7 bases from V and 0 bases from J, with 14 bases between. Germline V CDR1 and CDR2: MRHNA, SNTAGT. The CDR3 protein is CASTPRGGSTDTQYF. CDR3 DNA sequence: TGTGCCAGCACCCCCCGAGGGGGGAGCACAGATACGCAGTATTTT.

This chain uses TRBV28 with TRBJ1-6; TRBD1 aligns across 10 bases. Trimming took 5 bases from V and 9 from J; bases not matched to a gene: 7. This CDR3 spans 15 amino acids. Germline CDR1 MDHEN, CDR2 SYDVKM. This chain's CDR3 is CASSTGTGDSSPLHF. The CDR3 DNA reads as TGTGCCAGCAGTACCGGGACAGGGGATTCTTCACCCCTCCACTTT.

Worth noting for this clone: Other DNA sequences within the sample encode an identical CDR3. The chain is built from TRBV18 and TRBJ1-1; 11 nucleotides align to TRBD1. Trimming took 3 bases from V and 4 from J; bases not matched to a gene: 1. The CDR3 has 14 amino acids. Germline CDR1 KGHSH, CDR2 LQKENI. The CDR3 region has the DNA TGTGCCAGCTCACCGGGACAGGGGGGCACTGAAGCTTTCTTT. This gives the protein CASSPGQGGTEAFF.

The count of this clone is one. The V call is TRBV30, the J call TRBJ1-5; D perhaps matches TRBD1 (6 bases). V dropped 3 bases and J dropped 6 bases, with 18 bases sitting between them. Germline lookup yields CDR1 GTSNPN and CDR2 SVGIG (reference sequence). The CDR3 runs 15 residues. The CDR3, as DNA: TGTGCCTGGAGGCGGGGGGCGGGGGCAGGTCAGCCCCAGCATTTT. Translation: CAWRRGAGAGQPQHF.